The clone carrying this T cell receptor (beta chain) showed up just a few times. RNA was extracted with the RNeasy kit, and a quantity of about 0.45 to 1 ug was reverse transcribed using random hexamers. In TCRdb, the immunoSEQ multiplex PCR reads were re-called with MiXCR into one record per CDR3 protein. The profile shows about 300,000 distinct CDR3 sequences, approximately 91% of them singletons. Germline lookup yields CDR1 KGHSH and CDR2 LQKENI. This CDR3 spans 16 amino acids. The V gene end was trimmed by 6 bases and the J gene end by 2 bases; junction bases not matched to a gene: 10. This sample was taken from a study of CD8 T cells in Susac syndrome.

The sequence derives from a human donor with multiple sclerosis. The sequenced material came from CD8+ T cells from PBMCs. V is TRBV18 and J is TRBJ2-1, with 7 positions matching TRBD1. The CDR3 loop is CASSQAGTGAYNEQFF. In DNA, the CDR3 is TGTGCCAGCTCCCAAGCAGGAACAGGGGCCTACAATGAGCAGTTCTTC.